This entry lists 14 T cell receptor beta chains sequenced from one sample in a study of cytomegalovirus exposure and HLA in healthy donors. The PCR was carried out with 60 Vbeta primers and 13 Jbeta primers. The assay was immunoSEQ multiplex PCR, and TCRdb's table has in-frame clones only and misses some. The sample includes about 160,000 clones. Material for sequencing was PBMCs. The source is a man in his thirties or forties in good health and CMV-seronegative.

The V and J genes are TRBV6-5 and TRBJ2-7; D possibly corresponds to TRBD1 (6 bases). V lost 2 bases to trimming and J lost 5 bases, with 10 bases between them. This CDR3 has 13 residues. CDR1 and CDR2 from the germline V gene are MNHEY and SVGAGI. CDR3 protein: CASSYNRENEQYF. As DNA, the CDR3 is TGTGCCAGCAGTTACAACAGGGAGAACGAGCAGTACTTC.

V is TRBV21-1 and J is TRBJ1-2; the listed D gene, TRBD1, was not tested against the DNA. TRBV21-1 is termed a pseudogene. This CDR3 is 15 amino acids long. The CDR3 DNA sequence: TGTGCCAGCAGCACCCGGGACAGGGATATCTATGGCTACACCTTC. Protein sequence: CASSTRDRDIYGYTF.

The chain recombines TRBV11-2 with TRBJ2-7; 7 positions agree with TRBD2. The CDR3 loop spans 16 amino acids. J lost 0 bases, V lost 5 bases, and 10 bases had no gene match. Germline V gene data show CDR1 as SGHAT and CDR2 as FQNNGV. Here the CDR3 reads CASSQAGLAASYEQYF. CDR3 coding DNA: TGTGCCAGCAGCCAAGCGGGGCTAGCGGCCTCCTACGAGCAGTACTTC.

V is TRBV28 and J is TRBJ2-1; D not certain. V dropped 2 bases and J dropped 8 bases, with 7 bases sitting between them. The CDR3 consists of 12 residues. Germline CDR1 is MDHEN and CDR2 is SYDVKM. The CDR3: CASSLQDYEQFF. The CDR3 region has the DNA TGTGCCAGCAGTTTACAGGATTATGAGCAGTTCTTC.

The rearrangement joins TRBV4-3 to TRBJ1-1; no clear D gene. Trimming shortened V by 0 bases and J by 1 base, and 9 bases separated the two germline ends. Germline values: CDR1 LGHNA, CDR2 YSLEER. The CDR3 extends over 15 amino acids. CDR3 sequence: CASSQDLAENTEAFF. CDR3 nucleotides: TGCGCCAGCAGCCAAGATTTGGCTGAGAACACTGAAGCTTTCTTT.

The rearrangement uses TRBV12-5 and TRBJ2-3, with D possibly TRBD2 on 5 matching bases. CDR1 LGHNT and CDR2 FRNRAP come from the germline V gene. The CDR3 loop spans 14 amino acids. Trimming stripped 1 base from V and 0 bases from J, with 5 bases between. CDR3 loop: CASGLGTSTDTQYF. The CDR3 nucleotides read TGTGCTAGTGGTTTGGGGACTAGCACAGATACGCAGTATTTT.

The CDR3 loop reads CASSLDRGWEAKNIQYF. The CDR3 bases are TGTGCCAGCAGCTTAGATCGGGGTTGGGAGGCCAAAAACATTCAGTACTTC. The rearrangement joins TRBV7-9 to TRBJ2-4, with D tentatively TRBD2 (5 bases). V lost 1 base and J 1 base, leaving 14 bases between the germline ends. Germline values: CDR1 SEHNR, CDR2 FQNEAQ (reference sequence). The CDR3 loop spans 17 amino acids.

The rearrangement links TRBV15 to TRBJ2-3, with a tentative D call TRBD2 (5 bases). Germline V gene lookup returns CDR1 LNHNV and CDR2 YYDKDF (reference sequence). There are 13 residues in the CDR3. The V gene lost 7 bases and the J gene lost 0 bases, with 8 bases spanning the gap. CDR3 nucleotides: TGTGCCACCACCTCGGGGAGCACAGATACGCAGTATTTT. Translated, it gives CATTSGSTDTQYF.

The V call is TRBV5-1, the J call TRBJ1-1; no reliable D call. V shed 0 bases and J shed 1 base, with 7 bases lying between them. Germline assignment: CDR1 SGHRS and CDR2 YFSETQ. The CDR3 spans 14 residues. For the CDR3, the DNA is TGCGCCAGCAGCTTGGTGACTGGGAACACTGAAGCTTTCTTT. Protein sequence: CASSLVTGNTEAFF.

The chain links TRBV4-1 to TRBJ2-2; TRBD1 agrees at 7 bases. V was pared by 3 bases and J by 4 bases, with 2 bases of the junction left unmatched. The CDR3 has 14 amino acids. The germline CDR1 and CDR2 sequences are MGHRA and YSYEKL. CDR3 loop: CASSHPGGTGELFF. CDR3 DNA sequence: TGCGCCAGCAGCCACCCAGGGGGCACCGGGGAGCTGTTTTTT.

The J gene is TRBJ2-2, the V gene TRBV11-2, with D tentatively TRBD2 (6 bases). Trimming removed 5 bases from V and 8 bases from J, with 21 bases in between. The CDR3 has 16 amino acids. The V gene's germline CDR1 is SGHAT and CDR2 FQNNGV. The CDR3 DNA follows: TGTGCCAGCAGCCCTACCCACGGGGGAGGCTCGGGGGAGCTGTTTTTT. This gives the protein CASSPTHGGGSGELFF. Full variable domain (rest looked up from reference TRBV11-2 and TRBJ2-2): EAGVAQSPRYKIIEKRQSVAFWCNPISGHATLYWYQQILGQGPKLLIQFQNNGVVDDSQLPKDRFSAERLKGVDSTLKIQPAKLEDSAVYLCASSPTHGGGSGELFFGEGSRLTVL.

The chain is built from TRBV7-9 and TRBJ2-7; TRBD1 agrees at 8 bases. This CDR3 region has 13 residues. CDR1 is SEHNR and CDR2 is FQNEAQ in the germline V gene (reference sequence). Losses at the gene ends were 5 bases for V and 5 bases for J; bases not matched to a gene: 5. The CDR3 DNA sequence: TGTGCCAGCAGCCGGACAGGGACCCACGAGCAGTACTTC. Encoded protein: CASSRTGTHEQYF.

V and J are TRBV5-1 and TRBJ2-5; the D gene is possibly TRBD2 (6 bases). Trimming stripped 3 bases from V and 5 bases from J, with 20 bases between. The length of the CDR3 is 16 residues. Germline lookup yields CDR1 SGHRS and CDR2 YFSETQ. The CDR3 sequence is CASSSGWGLLSETQYF. The CDR3 DNA follows: TGCGCCAGCAGCTCAGGCTGGGGACTCCTTTCGGAGACCCAGTACTTC.

The chain carries TRBV28 and TRBJ2-7; D is unclear. The V gene's germline CDR1 is MDHEN and CDR2 SYDVKM. The CDR3 runs to 15 residues. Trimming removed 6 bases at V and 1 base at J, with 16 bases between. The CDR3 nucleotides are TGTGCCAGCAGCCCCGAGAGGCCTGCTTCCTACGAGCAGTACTTC. Translation gives CASSPERPASYEQYF. The variable domain in full, completed from reference TRBV28 and TRBJ2-7, reads DVKVTQSSRYLVKRTGEKVFLECVQDMDHENMFWYRQDPGLGLRLIYFSYDVKMKEKGDIPEGYSVSREKKERFSLILESASTNQTSMYLCASSPERPASYEQYFGPGTRLTVT.